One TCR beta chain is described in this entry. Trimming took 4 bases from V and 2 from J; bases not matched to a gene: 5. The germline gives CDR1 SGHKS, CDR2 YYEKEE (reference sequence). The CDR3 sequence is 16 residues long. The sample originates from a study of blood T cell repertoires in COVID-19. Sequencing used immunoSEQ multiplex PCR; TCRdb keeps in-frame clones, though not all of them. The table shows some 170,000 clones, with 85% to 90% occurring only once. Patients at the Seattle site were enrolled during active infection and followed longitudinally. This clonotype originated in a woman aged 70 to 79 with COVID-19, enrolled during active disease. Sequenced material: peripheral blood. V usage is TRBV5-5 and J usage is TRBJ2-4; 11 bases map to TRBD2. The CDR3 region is CASSISGRASKNIQYF. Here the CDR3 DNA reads TGTGCCAGCAGCATTAGCGGGAGGGCGTCCAAAAACATTCAGTACTTC. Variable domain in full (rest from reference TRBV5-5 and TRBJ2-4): DAGVTQSPTHLIKTRGQQVTLRCSPISGHKSVSWYQQVLGQGPQFIFQYYEKEERGRGNFPDRFSARQFPNYSSELNVNALLLGDSALYLCASSISGRASKNIQYFGAGTRLSVL.